The 23 T cell receptor beta chains listed next were all sequenced from one sample in a study of T-cell reconstitution after alpha-beta-depleted transplantation in children. Unique molecular identifiers were incorporated during preparation of the TCRbeta library. TCRdb passed the PCR reads through MiXCR, listing each CDR3 protein once. The table has fewer than 700,000 distinct CDR3 sequences, roughly 13% seen once. Sequencing was performed on PBMCs, mostly from graft donor cells, taken 360 days after TCRalphabeta/CD19-depleted stem cell transplant. The receptors shown here come from a male patient younger than 18 who had a stem cell transplant for acute myeloid leukemia, so the T cells may come from the graft donor.

This clonotype was picked up a small number of times. J is TRBJ2-5 and V is TRBV4-3, with D unclear. Trimming cost V 5 bases and J 5 bases, with 18 bases left between them. Germline CDR1 and CDR2: LGHNA and YSLEER. CDR3 length: 15 amino acids. The CDR3 loop reads CASSNHRWASETQYF. For the CDR3, the DNA is TGCGCCAGCAGCAACCACCGGTGGGCTAGTGAGACCCAGTACTTC.

In this sample, this clonotype turned up a few times. The chain employs TRBV29-1 and TRBJ2-3; possibly TRBD1 for D (5 bases). The V end lost 0 bases, the J end lost 11 bases, and 9 bases lay between the germline ends. Germline-derived CDR1 and CDR2 are SQVTM and ANQGSEA. The CDR3 runs 11 residues. CDR3 sequence (DNA): TGCAGCGTTGAAGATGGGGCTCAGCAGTATTTT. This gives the protein CSVEDGAQQYF.

This clonotype was seen many times. This chain joins TRBV5-1 and TRBJ2-1, with D tentatively TRBD1 or TRBD2 (5 bases each). The V end lost 4 bases, the J end lost 5 bases, and 13 bases lay between the germline ends. In germline, CDR1 is SGHRS, CDR2 YFSETQ. The CDR3 contains 14 residues. The CDR3 sequence: CASSPRDQNNEQFF. Written as DNA, the CDR3 is TGCGCCAGCAGCCCCCGGGACCAAAACAATGAGCAGTTCTTC. Looking up the rest from reference TRBV5-1 and TRBJ2-1 gives the full variable domain: KAGVTQTPRYLIKTRGQQVTLSCSPISGHRSVSWYQQTPGQGLQFLFEYFSETQRNKGNFPGRFSGRQFSNSRSEMNVSTLELGDSALYLCASSPRDQNNEQFFGPGTRLTVL.

This clonotype was seen many times. The V call is TRBV6-4, the J call TRBJ2-6, with 8 positions matching TRBD2. V shed 4 bases and J 5 bases; nucleotides not matched to a gene: 10. CDR1 is MRHNA, CDR2 SNTAGT, per germline. This CDR3 has 17 residues. As DNA, the CDR3 is TGTGCCAGCAGTGTGGGCGTTTTAGCGGGAAGGGCCAACGTCCTGACTTTC. This translates into CASSVGVLAGRANVLTF.

V and J are TRBV15 and TRBJ2-1; the D is unclear. V lost 1 base and J lost 4, with 11 bases in between. Germline loops: CDR1 LNHNV, CDR2 YYDKDF (reference sequence). The CDR3 runs 15 residues. The CDR3 spells CATSRGDGPYNEQFF. The CDR3 coding sequence is TGTGCCACCAGCAGAGGTGACGGCCCATACAATGAGCAGTTCTTC.

The V gene is TRBV5-3, the J gene TRBJ2-1; 12 nucleotides align to TRBD2. TRBV5-3 is known as an ORF, though its function is uncertain. The CDR3 runs to 17 residues. V lost 8 bases, J lost 0 bases, and 9 bases stayed unmatched. The CDR3 here is CASLGLAGPSSYNEQFF. The CDR3, as DNA: TGTGCCAGTCTTGGACTAGCGGGACCCAGCTCCTACAATGAGCAGTTCTTC.

The chain couples TRBV15 to TRBJ2-3; 10 nucleotides agree with TRBD2. In germline, CDR1 is LNHNV, CDR2 YYDKDF (reference sequence). This CDR3 has 16 amino acids. Germline trimming cut 1 base from V and 7 bases from J; bases unmatched to any gene: 8. The DNA of the CDR3 is TGTGCCACCAGCAGAGTGGGCCAGCGGGGGGGGCATACGCAGTATTTT. As protein: CATSRVGQRGGHTQYF.

This chain uses TRBV12-3 or TRBV12-4 with TRBJ1-2; perhaps TRBD1 as D (6 bases). Trimming shortened V by 0 bases and J by 5 bases, and 19 bases separated the two germline ends. CDR3 length: 17 amino acids. The DNA for the CDR3 is TGTGCCAGCAGTTTAGCGAGGCCCAGGGACAAGGAATATGGCTACACCTTC. Translation: CASSLARPRDKEYGYTF.

The chain is built from TRBV28 and TRBJ2-2; 10 bases fit TRBD2. V shed 6 bases and J 0 bases; nucleotides not matched to a gene: 10. This CDR3 comprises 18 residues. CDR1 and CDR2 (germline): MDHEN, SYDVKM. The DNA for the CDR3 is TGTGCCAGCAGCCCGGGAGGACTAGCGGACGCGAACACCGGGGAGCTGTTTTTT. This sequence encodes CASSPGGLADANTGELFF.

This clonotype was recorded a few times. This chain joins TRBV12-3 or TRBV12-4 and TRBJ2-7; 8 bases align to TRBD1. This CDR3 is built from 13 residues. V trimming: 8 bases; J trimming: 3 bases; junction bases outside the gene matches: 6. This CDR3 reads CASSGQAFYEQYF. In DNA, the CDR3 is TGTGCCAGCTCGGGACAGGCCTTCTACGAGCAGTACTTC.

This clonotype was detected a few times. V gene TRBV24-1 combines with J gene TRBJ2-5; a weak D match, TRBD2 (6 bases). The CDR3 contains 15 residues. CDR1 KGHDR and CDR2 SFDVKD come from the germline V gene. V lost 4 bases and J 2 bases, leaving 13 bases between the germline ends. The CDR3 coding sequence is TGTGCCACCAGTGAACCTGGACTACCACAAGAGACCCAGTACTTC. The encoded protein is CATSEPGLPQETQYF.

Remarks on this clonotype: Compared with germline, one end of the junction differs, possibly owing to a read error. The chain combines TRBV6-6 with TRBJ2-3; D unresolved. Germline V gives CDR1 MNHNY, CDR2 SVGAGI (reference sequence). The CDR3 covers 12 residues. The CDR3 loop is CASSPSTDTLYF. For the CDR3, the DNA is TGTGCCAGCAGTCCCAGCACAGATACGCTGTATTTT.

J is TRBJ2-7 and V is TRBV4-3; D is possibly TRBD1 or TRBD2 (5 bases each). The CDR3 contains 14 residues. Deletions cut 5 bases from V and 1 base from J, with 12 bases between. Germline-derived CDR1 and CDR2 are LGHNA and YSLEER. The CDR3 coding sequence is TGCGCCAGCAGCGTCGGGGACCCTTCCTACGAGCAGTACTTC. This encodes CASSVGDPSYEQYF.

J is TRBJ2-1 and V is TRBV5-1, with D tentatively TRBD1 or TRBD2 (5 bases each). The V end was cut by 6 bases, the J end by 8 bases, with 18 bases between. This CDR3 is 14 amino acids long. The germline CDR1 and CDR2 sequences are SGHRS and YFSETQ. CDR3 in DNA: TGCGCCAGCAATCAGCGGCCGCTAGGGGATGAGCAGTTCTTC. Residues: CASNQRPLGDEQFF.

There are many counts of this clonotype. The chain uses TRBV20-1 and TRBJ2-7, with TRBD2 matching 9 bases. The ends lost 3 bases at V and 1 base at J; junction bases unmatched: 4. The V gene's germline CDR1 is DFQATT and CDR2 SNEGSKA (reference sequence). This CDR3 is 14 amino acids long. This CDR3 reads CSASASGVSYEQYF. The CDR3 nucleotides read TGCAGTGCTAGCGCTAGCGGGGTATCCTACGAGCAGTACTTC.

This chain links TRBV28 with TRBJ2-5, with 7 bases lining up with TRBD1. Germline assignment: CDR1 MDHEN and CDR2 SYDVKM. After removal of 4 bases from V and 1 base from J, the junction contained 6 bases not matched to a gene. The CDR3 covers 15 residues. CDR3: CASSSGTEIQETQYF. CDR3 coding DNA: TGTGCCAGCAGTTCCGGGACAGAAATCCAAGAGACCCAGTACTTC.

This clonotype was observed many times. The CDR3 sequence: CASGLGLAGYNEQFF. In nucleotides, the CDR3 is TGTGCCAGCGGCCTGGGACTAGCGGGGTACAATGAGCAGTTCTTC. The V call is TRBV7-3, the J call TRBJ2-1, with 13 bases matching TRBD2. The CDR3 extends over 15 amino acids. V lost 8 bases and J lost 4; bases outside the gene matches: 5. Germline-derived CDR1 and CDR2 are SGHTA and FQGTGA.

The V call is TRBV25-1, the J call TRBJ2-1, with D perhaps given as TRBD1 or TRBD2 (5 bases each). The length of the CDR3 is 15 residues. The germline V and J ends were trimmed by 0 bases and 0 bases, with 6 bases remaining between them. Germline lookup yields CDR1 MGHDK and CDR2 SYGVNS. CDR3: CASSEYGTSYNEQFF. As DNA, the CDR3 is TGTGCCAGCAGTGAATACGGGACCTCCTACAATGAGCAGTTCTTC.

This clonotype was seen a few times. V is TRBV25-1 and J is TRBJ2-3; a possible D gene is TRBD2 (5 bases). This CDR3 spans 16 amino acids. CDR1 MGHDK and CDR2 SYGVNS come from the germline V gene. V gave up 5 bases and J gave up 5 bases, with 20 bases separating them. CDR3: CASSSPPDWPLDTQYF. In DNA form, the CDR3 reads TGTGCCAGCAGTTCCCCCCCGGACTGGCCGCTAGATACGCAGTATTTT.

The table lists this clonotype with a few counts. The chain joins TRBV5-6 to TRBJ2-1, with 9 positions matching TRBD2. CDR3 length: 12 amino acids. V was pared by 0 bases and J by 14 bases, with 3 bases of the junction left unmatched. The germline V gene encodes CDR1 SGHDT and CDR2 YYEEEE. CDR3 in amino acids: CASSLGLADEFF. The CDR3 nucleotides are TGTGCCAGCAGCTTGGGACTAGCGGATGAGTTCTTC. The entire variable domain, with the rest obtained from reference TRBV5-6 and TRBJ2-1, is as follows: DAGVTQSPTHLIKTRGQQVTLRCSPKSGHDTVSWYQQALGQGPQFIFQYYEEEERQRGNFPDRFSGHQFPNYSSELNVNALLLGDSALYLCASSLGLADEFFGPGTRLTVL.

This clonotype has ten or more counts. The genes are TRBV5-1 and TRBJ2-7, with TRBD2 matching 8 bases. The CDR3 runs 15 residues. Germline V gene lookup returns CDR1 SGHRS and CDR2 YFSETQ. Germline trimming cut 0 bases from V and 7 bases from J; bases unmatched to any gene: 9. The CDR3 bases are TGCGCCAGCAGCTTGGTCCCGGGAGGGCCGAGAGAGCAGTACTTC. It yields the protein CASSLVPGGPREQYF.

This clonotype was observed a handful of times. V gene TRBV20-1 combines with J gene TRBJ2-1, with D hard to call. The CDR3 covers 17 residues. The germline V gene encodes CDR1 DFQATT and CDR2 SNEGSKA (reference sequence). V lost 0 bases and J 0 bases, leaving 15 bases between the germline ends. The CDR3 DNA follows: TGCAGTGCTAGAGATCTTCCTAGTCAGAGCTCCTACAATGAGCAGTTCTTC. Translated: CSARDLPSQSSYNEQFF.

This clonotype turned up a few times. V gene TRBV4-3 combines with J gene TRBJ2-5; the match to TRBD2 covers 9 bases. Germline trimming cut 0 bases from V and 1 base from J; bases unmatched to any gene: 15. Germline CDR1 reads LGHNA; CDR2 reads YSLEER. CDR3 size: 20 residues. CDR3 coding DNA: TGCGCCAGCAGCCAAGACAGGAGGCTAGCGGGATTGATTACCCAAGAGACCCAGTACTTC. This encodes CASSQDRRLAGLITQETQYF.